These 26 T cell receptor beta chains originate from one sample sequenced in a study of CXCR3-negative and CXCR3-positive naive CD8 T cells. It was by 5' RACE with UMI labels that the TRB cDNA libraries were prepared. TCRdb re-called the 5' RACE reads; every CDR3 protein appears as one record, without DNA. Across around 92,000 distinct CDR3 sequences, the top ten clones capture 1.7% of the sample. Sequencing was done on a sample of naive CXCR3- CD8+ T cells from blood. As to subset: CD45RO-CCR7+CD27+CD95- naive CD8+ T cells lacking CXCR3 (TNR3-). Source of these receptors: a human donor in good health. Some clones in this sample may be carry-over from other donors' samples.

This chain uses TRBV23-1 with TRBJ1-1; the TCRdb D gene call, TRBD1, has no DNA to confirm it. TRBV23-1 is annotated as an ORF whose role is uncertain. The CDR3 spans 16 residues. The CDR3 loop reads CASREHRGKGHTEAFF.

The chain carries TRBV21-1 and TRBJ2-3; TCRdb picks TRBD1, but there is no DNA to check that call. TRBV21-1 constitutes a pseudogene. The CDR3 spans 18 residues. The CDR3 protein is CASSKGGLQGDPSDTQYF.

The V and J genes are TRBV6-5 and TRBJ1-5; TCRdb calls TRBD1, which cannot be checked without DNA. The V gene's germline CDR1 is MNHEY and CDR2 SVGAGI. This CDR3 is built from 15 residues. This CDR3 reads CASSWDGDSNQPQHF.

The chain has TRBV5-1 and TRBJ1-1; TCRdb names TRBD1, which stays unverified in the absence of DNA. This CDR3 contains 15 residues. Germline V gives CDR1 SGHRS, CDR2 YFSETQ. CDR3: CASSLENRRNTEAFF. The variable domain in full, with the rest retrieved from reference TRBV5-1 and TRBJ1-1, is KAGVTQTPRYLIKTRGQQVTLSCSPISGHRSVSWYQQTPGQGLQFLFEYFSETQRNKGNFPGRFSGRQFSNSRSEMNVSTLELGDSALYLCASSLENRRNTEAFFGQGTRLTVV.

V and J are TRBV19 and TRBJ2-1; the TCRdb call, TRBD2, lacks DNA for checking. This CDR3 has 13 amino acids. Germline CDR1 is LNHDA and CDR2 is SQIVND (reference sequence). This chain's CDR3 is CASSGEGYNEQFF.

The chain is built from TRBV7-3 and TRBJ2-3; TCRdb proposes TRBD2, but this gene call is untestable without DNA. The CDR3 covers 16 residues. The V gene's germline CDR1 is SGHTA and CDR2 FQGTGA. The CDR3 sequence is CASSLTSLAGADTQYF.

CDR3 residues: CASSFRTHRQETQYF. The V call is TRBV5-1, the J call TRBJ2-5. The germline CDR1 and CDR2 sequences are SGHRS and YFSETQ. The CDR3 length is 15 residues.

V and J are TRBV29-1 and TRBJ2-7; TCRdb picks TRBD2, but there is no DNA to check that call. Per germline, CDR1 SQVTM and CDR2 ANQGSEA. This CDR3 contains 13 residues. The CDR3 sequence: CSVEVVGTYEQYF.

V is TRBV29-1 and J is TRBJ2-2. The CDR3 has 13 amino acids. Germline CDR1 SQVTM, CDR2 ANQGSEA. The CDR3 is CSVQLPNTGELFF.

The rearrangement links TRBV6-5 to TRBJ2-2; lacking DNA, the TRBD1 call made by TCRdb goes unchecked. The CDR3 totals 14 residues. Germline V lookup: CDR1 MNHEY, CDR2 SVGAGI. CDR3 sequence: CASSPQGVVGELFF.

The chain employs TRBV28 and TRBJ2-1; TCRdb outputs TRBD2, but without DNA this stays unchecked. The CDR3 has 15 amino acids. The germline V gene encodes CDR1 MDHEN and CDR2 SYDVKM. The CDR3 protein is CASSLLAGEYNEQFF.

The V and J genes are TRBV7-9 and TRBJ1-1. Germline loops: CDR1 SEHNR, CDR2 FQNEAQ (reference sequence). This CDR3 is 15 amino acids long. The CDR3 reads CASSLGMGLNTEAFF.

This chain uses TRBV4-1 with TRBJ2-7; TCRdb returns TRBD2, unconfirmable since there is no DNA. CDR1 MGHRA and CDR2 YSYEKL come from the germline V gene. The CDR3 loop spans 18 amino acids. CDR3 amino acids: CASSQVSLLESISYEQYF.

The V call is TRBV6-2 or TRBV6-3, the J call TRBJ2-3; TCRdb selects TRBD2, and the lack of DNA leaves this call unchecked. Germline loops: CDR1 MNHEY, CDR2 SVGEGT. This CDR3 is 17 amino acids long. The CDR3 sequence is CASSYGLAGNPADTQYF.

The chain uses TRBV29-1 and TRBJ2-1; absent DNA, TCRdb's TRBD1 call cannot be checked. This CDR3 comprises 16 residues. The germline gives CDR1 SQVTM, CDR2 ANQGSEA. CDR3: CSVEGGGQVPYNEQFF.

This chain connects TRBV28 to TRBJ2-1; TCRdb outputs TRBD2, but without DNA this stays unchecked. This CDR3 is 16 amino acids long. Germline V gives CDR1 MDHEN, CDR2 SYDVKM. Here the CDR3 reads CASSGVSGSSYNEQFF. The variable domain in full, completed from reference TRBV28 and TRBJ2-1, reads DVKVTQSSRYLVKRTGEKVFLECVQDMDHENMFWYRQDPGLGLRLIYFSYDVKMKEKGDIPEGYSVSREKKERFSLILESASTNQTSMYLCASSGVSGSSYNEQFFGPGTRLTVL.

J is TRBJ2-7 and V is TRBV4-1. CDR1 and CDR2 (germline): MGHRA, YSYEKL. CDR3 length equals 13 residues. CDR3 region: CASSQELVYEQYF.

The chain carries TRBV7-2 and TRBJ2-5; TCRdb gives TRBD1 as the D gene, but with no DNA this cannot be confirmed. This CDR3 comprises 20 residues. Germline V gene data show CDR1 as SGHTA and CDR2 as FQGNSA. This CDR3 is CASSLWSSGQGSLYQETQYF.

The chain employs TRBV5-1 and TRBJ2-7; the TCRdb call, TRBD1, lacks DNA for checking. This CDR3 contains 15 residues. Germline V gene data show CDR1 as SGHRS and CDR2 as YFSETQ. The CDR3 sequence is CASSPLGQANYEQYF.

V gene TRBV6-2 or TRBV6-3 combines with J gene TRBJ1-5. The CDR3 sequence is 14 residues long. CDR1 and CDR2 from the germline V gene are MNHEY and SVGEGT. This chain's CDR3 is CASSYSRPIQPQHF.

V gene TRBV15 combines with J gene TRBJ1-5; TCRdb calls TRBD1, which cannot be checked without DNA. CDR1 and CDR2 from the germline V gene are LNHNV and YYDKDF (reference sequence). This CDR3 region has 17 residues. CDR3 sequence: CATSRDRGRQGNQPQHF.

V is TRBV19 and J is TRBJ1-1. CDR3 length: 14 amino acids. Looked up from germline, CDR1 is LNHDA and CDR2 is SQIVND (reference sequence). This CDR3 reads CASSMTRLNTEAFF. The variable domain in full, completed from reference TRBV19 and TRBJ1-1, reads DGGITQSPKYLFRKEGQNVTLSCEQNLNHDAMYWYRQDPGQGLRLIYYSQIVNDFQKGDIAEGYSVSREKKESFPLTVTSAQKNPTAFYLCASSMTRLNTEAFFGQGTRLTVV.

The rearrangement joins TRBV29-1 to TRBJ1-1. The CDR3 has 11 amino acids. Per germline, CDR1 SQVTM and CDR2 ANQGSEA. The CDR3 loop is CSGVVGIWAFF.

The rearrangement uses TRBV12-3 or TRBV12-4 and TRBJ1-1; lacking DNA, the TRBD1 call made by TCRdb goes unchecked. The CDR3 has 13 amino acids. The CDR3 sequence is CASSFNPGVEAFF.

The rearrangement joins TRBV7-9 to TRBJ1-2; the TRBD1 assignment by TCRdb is unverifiable without DNA. The CDR3 totals 16 residues. Per the germline V gene, CDR1 is SEHNR and CDR2 is FQNEAQ (reference sequence). The CDR3 reads CASSLEEATYYYGYTF.

The chain joins TRBV6-2 or TRBV6-3 to TRBJ2-2; the TCRdb D gene call, TRBD1, has no DNA to confirm it. The CDR3 runs 15 residues. The V gene's germline CDR1 is MNHEY and CDR2 SVGEGT. CDR3 in amino acids: CAKGGGQVHTGELFF.